The clone carrying this T cell receptor (beta chain) was observed a few times. Its target is not known. The authors sorted CD4+ naive, central memory, regulatory and stem cell-like memory cells via CD45RO/CCR7/CD25/CD127/CD95/CD27. This record belongs to a study of beta chain features in type 1 diabetes. Whole-study context: Age, gender and cell yields were similar between patients and healthy donors. Study-wide results and caveats: Sequencing used cDNA, and cells with high TCR expression could therefore be over-represented. A moderate, significant TCRB CDR3 shortening appeared in type 1 diabetes across four CD4+ subsets.

Of the isolated RNA, all was reverse transcribed, and so the sequenced material was expressed TCRB transcripts. The read count averaged about 3.3 million across naive, central memory and regulatory T cell samples. This table comes from immunoSEQ multiplex PCR, and its TCRdb copy is limited to in-frame clones, with some not included. This table has approximately 280,000 clones, about 15% appearing once. The V gene's germline CDR1 is MDHEN and CDR2 SYDVKM. This CDR3 is built from 14 residues. V lost 3 bases to trimming and J lost 4 bases; unmatched junction nucleotides: 4. Sequencing was done on a sample of naive CD4+ T cells from blood. The TCR sequence derives from a man younger than 30 with type 1 diabetes. The rearrangement uses TRBV28 and TRBJ2-5; 8 bases agree with TRBD2. The CDR3 region has the DNA TGTGCCAGCAGTTTGCGCGCGGGGGGAGAGACCCAGTACTTC. Its protein product is CASSLRAGGETQYF.